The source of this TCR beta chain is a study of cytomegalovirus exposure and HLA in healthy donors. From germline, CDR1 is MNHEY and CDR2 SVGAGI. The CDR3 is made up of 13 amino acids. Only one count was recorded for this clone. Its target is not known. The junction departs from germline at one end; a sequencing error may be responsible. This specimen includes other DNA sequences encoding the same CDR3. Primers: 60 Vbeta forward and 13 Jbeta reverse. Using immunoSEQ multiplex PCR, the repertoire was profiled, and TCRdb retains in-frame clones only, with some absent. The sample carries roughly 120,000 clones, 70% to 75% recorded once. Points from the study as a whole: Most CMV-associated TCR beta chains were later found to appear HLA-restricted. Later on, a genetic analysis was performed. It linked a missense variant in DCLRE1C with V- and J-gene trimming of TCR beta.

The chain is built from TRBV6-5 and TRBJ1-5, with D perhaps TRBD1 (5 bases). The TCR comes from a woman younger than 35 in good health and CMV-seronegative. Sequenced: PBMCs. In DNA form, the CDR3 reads TGTGCCAGCAGCTACTCTGGGGCCCAGCCCCAGCATTTT. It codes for CASSYSGAQPQHF.